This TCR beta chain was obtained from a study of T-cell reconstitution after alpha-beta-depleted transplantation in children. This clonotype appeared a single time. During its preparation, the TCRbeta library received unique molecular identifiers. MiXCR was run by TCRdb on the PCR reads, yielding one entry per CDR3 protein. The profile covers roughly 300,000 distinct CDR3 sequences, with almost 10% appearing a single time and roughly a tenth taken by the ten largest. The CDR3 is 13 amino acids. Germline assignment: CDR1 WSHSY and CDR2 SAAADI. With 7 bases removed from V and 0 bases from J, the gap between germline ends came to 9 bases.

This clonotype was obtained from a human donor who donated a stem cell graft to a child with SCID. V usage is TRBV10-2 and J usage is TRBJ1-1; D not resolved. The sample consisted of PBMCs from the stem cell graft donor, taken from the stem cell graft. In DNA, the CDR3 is TGCGCCAGCAAATCTGGGATGAACACTGAAGCTTTCTTT. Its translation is CASKSGMNTEAFF.